This T cell receptor beta chain was profiled in a study of blood T cell repertoires in COVID-19. This CDR3 region has 12 residues. The germline gives CDR1 MNHNY, CDR2 SVGAGI (reference sequence). V was trimmed by 6 bases and J by 2 bases, leaving 4 bases between them. Original methodology: Estimation of nucleated cell counts relied on the amplification of reference gene primers. The protocol was immunoSEQ multiplex PCR, while the TCRdb copy is restricted to in-frame clones and leaves out a portion. The DNA gave D and trimming, while V, J and clone size come from that table. The table has about 330,000 clones, 70% to 90% seen once; the top ten hold 4%. Worth noting for this clone: A much larger clone is a single base away; this may be a read error.

The rearrangement uses TRBV6-6 and TRBJ2-2; unclear D gene. This TCR was sampled from a woman aged 50 to 65 with active or convalescent COVID-19. Sequenced material: peripheral blood. Here the CDR3 reads CASSHNTGELFF. In nucleotides, the CDR3 is TGTGCCAGCAGCCATAACACCGGGGAGCTGTTTTTT.